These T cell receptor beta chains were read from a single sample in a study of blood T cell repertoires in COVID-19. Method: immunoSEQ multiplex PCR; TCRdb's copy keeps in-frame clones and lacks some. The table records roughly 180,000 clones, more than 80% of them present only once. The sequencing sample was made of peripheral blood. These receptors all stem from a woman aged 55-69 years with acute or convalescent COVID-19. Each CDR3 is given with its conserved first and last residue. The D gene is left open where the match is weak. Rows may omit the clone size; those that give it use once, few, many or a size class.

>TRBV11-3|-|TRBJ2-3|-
CASSFPGSLTTDTQYF
TGTGCCAGCAGCTTTCCCGGGAGCCTCACCACAGATACGCAGTATTTT
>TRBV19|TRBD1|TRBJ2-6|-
CASRDRPSSGANVLTF
TGTGCCAGTCGGGACAGACCTAGCTCTGGGGCCAACGTCCTGACTTTC
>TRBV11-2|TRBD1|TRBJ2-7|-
CASSYTGGAGYEQYF
TGTGCCAGCAGCTATACAGGGGGCGCGGGTTACGAGCAGTACTTC
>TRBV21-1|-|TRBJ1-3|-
CASSTTGGKGGNTIYF
TGTGCCAGCAGTACGACAGGGGGCAAAGGTGGAAACACCATATATTTT
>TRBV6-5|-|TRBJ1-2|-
CASSPRGGAVYGYTF
TGTGCCAGCAGCCCCCGGGGCGGGGCGGTCTATGGCTACACCTTC
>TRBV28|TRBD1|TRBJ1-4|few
CASSPTGRGEKLFF
TGTGCCAGCAGCCCGACAGGGAGAGGTGAAAAACTGTTTTTT
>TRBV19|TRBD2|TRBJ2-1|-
CASSGTTYNEQFF
TGTGCCAGTTCCGGGACTACCTACAATGAGCAGTTCTTC
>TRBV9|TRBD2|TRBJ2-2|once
CASSVVGGEGGELFF
TGTGCCAGCAGCGTAGTAGGCGGGGAGGGCGGGGAGCTGTTTTTT
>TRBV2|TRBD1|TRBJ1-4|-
CASRNRQGGEKLFF
TGTGCCAGCAGGAACCGACAGGGAGGCGAAAAACTGTTTTTT
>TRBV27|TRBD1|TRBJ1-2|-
CAGDRGRRLLANYGYTF
TGTGCCGGGGACAGGGGGAGACGTCTATTAGCTAACTATGGCTACACCTTC
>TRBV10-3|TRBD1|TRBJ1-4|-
CAISGGTGQVELFF
TGTGCCATCAGTGGCGGGACAGGGCAAGTGGAACTGTTTTTT
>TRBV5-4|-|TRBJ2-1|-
CASSLAGSYNEQFF
TGTGCCAGCAGCCTCGCTGGCAGCTACAATGAGCAGTTCTTC
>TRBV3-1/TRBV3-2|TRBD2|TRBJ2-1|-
CASSRSPSGAGYNEQFF
TGTGCCAGCAGCCGTTCCCCTAGCGGAGCGGGGTACAATGAGCAGTTCTTC
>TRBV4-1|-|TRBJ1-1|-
CASSPTVMNTEAFF
TGCGCCAGCAGCCCCACGGTTATGAACACTGAAGCTTTCTTT
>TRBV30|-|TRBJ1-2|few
CAWISPGIKNGYTF
TGTGCCTGGATTTCACCGGGAATCAAGAATGGCTACACCTTC
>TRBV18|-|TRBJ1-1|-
CASSPGYRVATEAFF
TGTGCCAGCTCACCGGGCTACAGGGTCGCCACTGAAGCTTTCTTT
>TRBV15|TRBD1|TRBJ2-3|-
CATKTGFDAGDTQYF
TGTGCCACCAAGACAGGGTTCGATGCTGGAGATACGCAGTATTTT
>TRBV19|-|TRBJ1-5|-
CASSSGIQPQHF
TGTGCCAGTAGTTCAGGGATCCAGCCCCAGCATTTT
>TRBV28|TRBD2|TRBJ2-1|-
CASSAGLAGTNEQFF
TGTGCCAGCAGCGCAGGACTAGCGGGTACGAATGAGCAGTTCTTC
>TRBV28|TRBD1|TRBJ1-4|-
CASSIPGQGLNEKLFF
TGTGCCAGCAGCATCCCGGGACAGGGGCTAAATGAAAAACTGTTTTTT
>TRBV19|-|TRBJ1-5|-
CASSTQDSFLFHF
TGTGCCAGTAGTACCCAGGACAGCTTCCTTTTCCATTTT
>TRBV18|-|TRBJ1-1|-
CASSPRFAGLDTEAFF
TGTGCCAGCTCACCACGATTTGCGGGCTTGGACACTGAAGCTTTCTTT
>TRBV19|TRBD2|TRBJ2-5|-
CASSGTSGGETQYF
TGTGCCAGCTCTGGGACTAGCGGAGGGGAGACCCAGTACTTC
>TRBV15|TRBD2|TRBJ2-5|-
CATSNPFRGREETQYF
TGTGCCACCAGCAACCCGTTCCGGGGGAGGGAAGAGACCCAGTACTTC
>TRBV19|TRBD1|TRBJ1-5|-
CTSLDRSNQPQHF
TGTACCAGCCTGGACAGGTCCAATCAGCCCCAGCATTTT
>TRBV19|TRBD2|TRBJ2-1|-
CASTPTGGRDEQFF
TGTGCCAGTACTCCCACGGGGGGGAGGGATGAGCAGTTCTTC
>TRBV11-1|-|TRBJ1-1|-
CASSLRPLNTEAFF
TGTGCCAGCAGCTTGAGGCCGTTGAACACTGAAGCTTTCTTT
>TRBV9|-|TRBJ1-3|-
CASSVTGGNTIYF
TGTGCCAGCAGCGTAACGGGTGGAAACACCATATATTTT
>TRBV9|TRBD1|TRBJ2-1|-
CASSARDRRDEQFF
TGTGCCAGCAGCGCCCGGGACAGACGCGATGAGCAGTTCTTC
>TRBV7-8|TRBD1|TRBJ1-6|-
CASSLIARGTSPLHF
TGTGCCAGCAGCTTAATAGCCAGGGGGACTTCACCCCTCCACTTT
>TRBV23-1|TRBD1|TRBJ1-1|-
CASTPTGTENTEAFF
TGCGCCAGCACCCCTACCGGGACAGAAAACACTGAAGCTTTCTTT
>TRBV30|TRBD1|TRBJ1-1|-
CACQVNRGNTEAFF
TGTGCCTGTCAAGTGAACAGGGGGAACACTGAAGCTTTCTTT
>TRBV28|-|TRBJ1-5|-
CASSLGGTQPQHF
TGTGCCAGCAGTTTGGGAGGGACTCAGCCCCAGCATTTT
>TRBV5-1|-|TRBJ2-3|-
CASSPPGLITDTQYF
TGCGCCAGCAGCCCCCCGGGACTCATCACAGATACGCAGTATTTT
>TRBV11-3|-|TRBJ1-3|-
CASSLDTGTGNTIYF
TGTGCCAGCAGCTTAGATACAGGGACTGGAAACACCATATATTTT
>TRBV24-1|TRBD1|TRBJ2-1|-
CATSEGTGSDEQFF
TGTGCCACCAGTGAGGGGACAGGGAGCGATGAGCAGTTCTTC
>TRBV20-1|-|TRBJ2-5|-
CSARMQETQYF
TGCAGTGCTAGGATGCAGGAGACCCAGTACTTC
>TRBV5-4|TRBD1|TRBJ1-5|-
CASSLSLQGATQPQHF
TGTGCCAGCAGCTTGTCCTTACAGGGGGCAACTCAGCCCCAGCATTTT